This is a list of T cell receptor beta chains from one sample in a study of T cell repertoires in cytomegalovirus infection. Antigens for these TCRs are unknown. A single record per CDR3 protein comes from TCRdb applying MiXCR to the reads. Of fewer than 1,000,000 distinct CDR3 sequences in the sample, roughly 30% are singletons; the top ten hold around 15%. The sequencing here drew on cultured CD8+ T cells from PBMCs, taken from culture after CMV antigen stimulation. The receptors shown here come from a human donor in good health (CMV status not recorded). Some clones in this sample may be carry-over from other donors' samples. The CDR3 runs from the conserved cysteine through the conserved F or W. D genes are given only for firm matches. Expanded clones get a size class; other rows say once, few or many, or leave the size out.

v_call	j_call	clone_size	d_call	cdr3_nt	cdr3_aa
TRBV24-1	TRBJ2-6	NA	NA	TGTGCCACCAGTGATTTGTCTCGAACCGGGGCCAACGTCCTGACTTTC	CATSDLSRTGANVLTF
TRBV27	TRBJ1-2	many	NA	TGTGCCAGCAGTTTATCAGGGGGTCGTGGCTACACCTTC	CASSLSGGRGYTF
TRBV7-2	TRBJ2-7	many	NA	TGTGCCAGCAGCTCCCCTTTCAGGGGGGCCGACGAGCAGTACTTC	CASSSPFRGADEQYF
TRBV7-9	TRBJ2-1	many	TRBD2	TGTGCCAGCAGCTTAATTGGACTAGCGGGGGATACGCGCAATGAGCAGTTCTTC	CASSLIGLAGDTRNEQFF
TRBV15	TRBJ2-4	few	TRBD2	TGTGCCACCAAAAAAAGCATGGGGGGGTACATTCAGTACTTC	CATKKSMGGYIQYF
TRBV6-1	TRBJ2-5	NA	TRBD1	TGTGCCAGCAGCGTGACGACAGGGCCCCGAGAGACCCAGTACTTC	CASSVTTGPRETQYF
TRBV7-9	TRBJ2-5	many	NA	TGTGCCAGCAGCCGCGGGTCAGGCACCCAGTACTTC	CASSRGSGTQYF
TRBV4-1	TRBJ2-3	NA	NA	TGCGCCAGCAGCCAGATACAAGGGGGCACAGATACGCAGTATTTT	CASSQIQGGTDTQYF
TRBV5-1	TRBJ1-2	once	TRBD1	TGCGCCAGCAGCGTGGGACAGGGGGCGGAAGGCTACACCTTC	CASSVGQGAEGYTF
TRBV6-2/TRBV6-3	TRBJ1-4	many	NA	TGTGCCAGCAGTTACGAGGCGGCAGGGGATACAGATGAAAAACTGTTTTTT	CASSYEAAGDTDEKLFF
TRBV7-9	TRBJ1-4	few	NA	TGTGCCAGCAGAACAACAGGGCTAGGTGAAAAACTGTTTTTT	CASRTTGLGEKLFF
TRBV19	TRBJ2-2	NA	NA	TGTGCCTCAGGCCGGGGACGGACCGGGGAGCTGTTTTTT	CASGRGRTGELFF
TRBV7-8	TRBJ2-5	many	NA	TGTGCCAGCAGCTTTGACGTCCGGGGAAGAGGTGAAGAGACCCAGTACTTC	CASSFDVRGRGEETQYF
TRBV27	TRBJ2-2	NA	NA	TGTGCCAGCAGTTTCTACCCAATTACGGAATCCGGGGAGCTGTTTTTT	CASSFYPITESGELFF
TRBV15	TRBJ1-1	NA	NA	TGTGCCACCAGCAGAGATCGGGAAGCGAACACTGAAGCTTTCTTT	CATSRDREANTEAFF
TRBV7-2	TRBJ2-5	many	NA	TGTGCCAGCAGCTTAGGGGCGGGGAGCCGACAAGAGACCCAGTACTTC	CASSLGAGSRQETQYF
TRBV27	TRBJ2-1	NA	NA	TGTGCCAGCAGTTTACGGATGGCCGTGGACAATGAGCAGTTCTTC	CASSLRMAVDNEQFF
TRBV7-9	TRBJ2-1	few	NA	TGTGCCAGCAGCGCCGGGACACAAAATTCCTACAATGAGCAGTTCTTC	CASSAGTQNSYNEQFF
TRBV9	TRBJ1-2	NA	NA	TGTGCCACCTCAGATCGGGGCGGCGGCTACACCTTC	CATSDRGGGYTF
TRBV7-3	TRBJ2-3	few	NA	TGTGCCATACGACGTCAAGGGGAGACAGATACGCAGTATTTT	CAIRRQGETDTQYF
TRBV3-1	TRBJ1-1	few	NA	TGTGCCAGCAGCCAAGAAGTTCCTTGGTCCTCCACTGAAGCTTTCTTT	CASSQEVPWSSTEAFF
TRBV2	TRBJ2-1	NA	TRBD1	TGTGCCAGCAGAAGACAGGGGTCCTACAATGAGCAGTTCTTC	CASRRQGSYNEQFF
TRBV9	TRBJ1-2	few	NA	TGTGCCAGCAGCCCCAAGATTGGGGACATCTTC	CASSPKIGDIF
TRBV20-1	TRBJ1-4	NA	TRBD1	TGCAGTGCTAAGCAGGGGGCGCCGGCCTCAACTAATGAAAAACTGTTTTTT	CSAKQGAPASTNEKLFF
TRBV25-1	TRBJ1-1	few	NA	TGTGCCAGCAGTGGTACTGGGGGGGTTTTCTTT	CASSGTGGVFF
TRBV19	TRBJ1-1	few	NA	TGTGCCAGTAGTGTGGGACGGGAGCTGAACACTGAAGCTTTCTTT	CASSVGRELNTEAFF
TRBV4-1	TRBJ2-1	NA	NA	TGCGCCAGCAGCCAAGCGGTTAATGAGCAGTTCTTC	CASSQAVNEQFF
TRBV14	TRBJ1-5	NA	TRBD1	TGTGCCAGCAGCCAAGGAGCCGGACAGGGGGCCGATCAGCCCCAGCATTTT	CASSQGAGQGADQPQHF
TRBV5-1	TRBJ2-5	NA	NA	TGCGCCAGCAGCGCAGGACAGCTAAACCAAGAGACCCAGTACTTC	CASSAGQLNQETQYF
TRBV2	TRBJ2-4	few	NA	TGTGCCAGCAGGGACTCGAAAGACATTCAGTACTTC	CASRDSKDIQYF
TRBV28	TRBJ2-2	NA	NA	TGTGCCAGCAGCACCATGCAGTATGCGAACACCGGGGAGCTGTTTTTT	CASSTMQYANTGELFF
TRBV7-9	TRBJ2-2	few	TRBD2	TGTGCCAGCAGCTCGACTAGCGGGGACAATCCCGGGGAGCTGTTTTTT	CASSSTSGDNPGELFF
TRBV2	TRBJ1-5	few	NA	TGTGCCAGCAGTGAAAGTCAGAATAGCAATCAGCCCCAGCATTTT	CASSESQNSNQPQHF
TRBV4-1	TRBJ2-1	NA	TRBD2	TGCGCCAGCAGCCAAGGACTAGCTAGCGAGCAGTTCTTC	CASSQGLASEQFF
TRBV6-6	TRBJ1-2	few	TRBD1	TGTGCCAGCAGTTTCAGGCCAGGGGGGGAGAACTATGGCTACACCTTC	CASSFRPGGENYGYTF
TRBV28	TRBJ2-3	NA	NA	TGTGCCAGCAGCTCAGGCAGGCAGTATTTT	CASSSGRQYF
TRBV28	TRBJ1-2	few	NA	TGTGCCAGCAGTTTTGTAGTCCCCCTAAAGCAGGGGACGATGGCTAACTATGGCTACACCTTC	CASSFVVPLKQGTMANYGYTF
TRBV6-5	TRBJ2-2	NA	NA	TGTGCCAGCAGTTACTCGGGTCCCCCATGGTCCGGCGGGGAGCTGTTTTTT	CASSYSGPPWSGGELFF
TRBV11-2	TRBJ2-3	NA	NA	TGTGCCAGCAGCTTGGGATTTCCAGTCATCGATACGCAGTATTTT	CASSLGFPVIDTQYF
TRBV5-1	TRBJ2-7	NA	NA	TGCGCCAGCAGCTTGGCCTTTGGTCAGTCCGAGCAGTACTTC	CASSLAFGQSEQYF
TRBV20-1	TRBJ1-6	few	NA	TGCAGTGCTAGTGAGAGGGACAAGAATTCACCCCTCCACTTT	CSASERDKNSPLHF
TRBV28	TRBJ1-4	NA	TRBD1	TGTGCCAGCACCTACTCCCCGGGACAGGGAATTGAAAAACTGTTTTTT	CASTYSPGQGIEKLFF
TRBV7-6	TRBJ2-3	NA	NA	TGTGCCAGCAGCCCGTGGACAAGGGAAGATACGCAGTATTTT	CASSPWTREDTQYF
TRBV11-2	TRBJ1-1	NA	TRBD1	TGTGCCAGCAGACAGGGGCGGACTGAAGCTTTCTTT	CASRQGRTEAFF
TRBV23-1	TRBJ2-3	NA	NA	TGCGCCAGCAGTCAATCACCGGATTGGGGAGATACGCAGTATTTT	CASSQSPDWGDTQYF
TRBV19	TRBJ1-5	NA	TRBD1	TGTGCCAGCCCGGGACAGGGGAGCAATCAGCCCCAGCATTTT	CASPGQGSNQPQHF
TRBV7-8	TRBJ2-2	many	TRBD2	TGTGCCACCCCGGGGGGCACCGGGGAGCTGTTTTTT	CATPGGTGELFF
TRBV27	TRBJ1-2	NA	NA	TGTGCCAGCAGAAACGGAGGTACTTTCTATGGCTACACCTTC	CASRNGGTFYGYTF
TRBV6-1	TRBJ2-7	NA	TRBD1	TGTGCCAGCAGTGAATGGAGGACAACTGGGACAGGGGCCTACGAGCAGTACTTC	CASSEWRTTGTGAYEQYF
TRBV12-3/TRBV12-4	TRBJ2-7	few	NA	TGTGCCAGCAGCCGATTCCTCGACGGACCCTACGAGCAGTACTTC	CASSRFLDGPYEQYF
TRBV19	TRBJ2-3	few	TRBD2	TGTGCCAGTATCCGCTTTAGCGGGGGCGTCACAGATACGCAGTATTTT	CASIRFSGGVTDTQYF
TRBV6-5	TRBJ2-2	many	TRBD1	TGTGCCAGCAGTATACCCACAGGGGCCGGGGAGCTGTTTTTT	CASSIPTGAGELFF
TRBV11-2	TRBJ2-1	NA	NA	TGTGCCAGCAGTAGACTCTCTACCTACAATGAGCAGTTCTTC	CASSRLSTYNEQFF
TRBV27	TRBJ1-5	few	NA	TGTGCCAGCAGTTTATCGGAGGTGGGTCAGCCCCAGCATTTT	CASSLSEVGQPQHF